This T cell receptor beta chain was observed in a study of cytomegalovirus exposure and HLA in healthy donors. Study-level information: Genetic ancestry analysis placed 81% of the 350 to 500 donors that were genotyped in the Caucasian-associated cluster. General study points: A later analysis showed TCR association rates differing by HLA locus, peaking at DRB1 and lowest at HLA-C. A prior analysis recorded that most TCR beta V segments were productive about 87% or about 30% of the time.

With 5 bases clipped from V and 0 bases from J, the junction kept 13 bases outside the gene matches. The CDR3 totals 18 residues. Germline CDR1 and CDR2: SGHVS and FQNEAQ. The table lists this clone with a few counts. Its antigen is still unknown. 60 Vbeta and 13 Jbeta primers were used in PCR. Clones were read by immunoSEQ multiplex PCR, and TCRdb kept only the in-frame ones, dropping some. The profile shows roughly 100,000 clones, roughly two thirds of them singletons. The material sequenced was PBMCs. V gene TRBV7-8 combines with J gene TRBJ2-1; 7 bases map to TRBD2. The clonotype comes from a woman aged 45-60 years in good health and CMV-seropositive. This CDR3 is CASSRVVQRGFSYNEQFF. CDR3 DNA sequence: TGTGCCAGCAGCCGGGTGGTCCAGCGGGGCTTCTCCTACAATGAGCAGTTCTTC.